One sample yielded the 9 T cell receptor beta chains listed below, sequenced in a study of blood T cell repertoires in COVID-19. This table comes from immunoSEQ multiplex PCR, and its TCRdb copy is limited to in-frame clones, with some not included. Found here are fewer than 600,000 clones, 80% to 90% of them singletons; the top ten hold around 0.92%. Input material: peripheral blood. These receptor sequences come from a man aged 18 to 30 with COVID-19, enrolled during active disease.

V is TRBV3-1 (or the pseudogene TRBV3-2) and J is TRBJ2-3, with 7 nucleotides matching TRBD2. Per germline, CDR1 LGHDT and CDR2 YNNKEL (reference sequence). This CDR3 spans 15 amino acids. J lost 7 bases, V lost 2 bases, and 9 bases had no gene match. The chain's CDR3 is CASSQNGGKVNTQYF. The CDR3 nucleotides are TGTGCCAGCAGCCAAAACGGGGGGAAGGTGAATACGCAGTATTTT.

The V and J genes are TRBV14 and TRBJ2-3; possible D gene TRBD1, 5 bases. Germline-derived CDR1 and CDR2 are SGHDN and FVKESK. The CDR3 runs to 14 residues. V was cut by 4 bases and J by 4 bases, with 12 bases left in between. The CDR3 spells CASSPRGTADTQYF. DNA for the CDR3: TGTGCCAGCAGCCCAAGGGGCACGGCAGATACGCAGTATTTT.

V gene TRBV3-1 (or the pseudogene TRBV3-2) combines with J gene TRBJ1-1, with D tentatively TRBD1 (5 bases). Trimming shortened V by 0 bases and J by 5 bases, and 7 bases separated the two germline ends. The germline V gene has CDR1 LGHDT and CDR2 YNNKEL (reference sequence). There are 13 residues in the CDR3. The CDR3 loop is CASSQDRATEAFF. The CDR3 DNA reads TGTGCCAGCAGCCAAGACAGGGCAACTGAAGCTTTCTTT.

The rearrangement uses TRBV11-2 and TRBJ1-4; D is unclear. The germline gives CDR1 SGHAT, CDR2 FQNNGV. Trimming left V 0 bases short and J 5 bases short, with 13 bases between. The CDR3 consists of 16 residues. In DNA form, the CDR3 reads TGTGCCAGCAGCTTAGAAGGCAGGCAGACAAATGAAAAACTGTTTTTT. Its protein is CASSLEGRQTNEKLFF.

The chain couples TRBV10-3 to TRBJ1-5, with 8 bases matching TRBD1. Germline V lookup: CDR1 ENHRY, CDR2 SYGVKD. The CDR3 consists of 13 residues. The J segment lost 7 bases and the V segment lost 2 bases, leaving 1 base of the junction unmatched. CDR3 sequence reads: CAISEGQGQPQHF. The CDR3, as DNA: TGTGCCATCAGTGAGGGACAGGGACAGCCCCAGCATTTT.

The chain carries TRBV24-1 and TRBJ2-2; 12 bases agree with TRBD2. CDR3 length: 16 residues. Per the germline V gene, CDR1 is KGHDR and CDR2 is SFDVKD. V lost 6 bases and J lost 2; bases outside the gene matches: 3. Here the CDR3 DNA reads TGTGCCACCAGTTGGACTAGCGGGACCAACACCGGGGAGCTGTTTTTT. This sequence encodes CATSWTSGTNTGELFF.

This chain joins TRBV6-1 and TRBJ1-1, with D maybe TRBD1 (5 bases). Germline CDR1 and CDR2: MNHNS and SASEGT. The CDR3 has 13 amino acids. V was pared by 3 bases and J by 5 bases, with 10 bases between. DNA of the CDR3: TGTGCCAGCAGTGACAGGGAAAGGACTGAAGCTTTCTTT. Its translation: CASSDRERTEAFF.

The chain has TRBV27 and TRBJ1-6; 8 bases match TRBD1. J was trimmed by 4 bases and V by 7 bases; bases with no gene match: 6. Germline V gene data show CDR1 as MNHEY and CDR2 as SMNVEV (reference sequence). CDR3 length: 15 residues. The CDR3 DNA sequence: TGTGCCAGCAAGGGACAGGTTCATTATAATTCACCCCTCCACTTT. Translated: CASKGQVHYNSPLHF.

The chain is built from TRBV29-1 and TRBJ2-3; TRBD2 agrees at 13 bases. The CDR3 loop spans 13 amino acids. CDR1 is SQVTM and CDR2 is ANQGSEA in the germline V gene. Trimming at V came to 6 bases and at J to 9 bases, leaving 6 bases not matched to a gene. CDR3 nucleotide sequence: TGCAGCGTCGCGGGACTAGCGGGAAGGACGCAGTATTTT. The encoded protein is CSVAGLAGRTQYF.